The 23 T cell receptor beta chains below all came from one sample that was sequenced in a study of Ad26.COV2.S vaccination and SARS-CoV-2 variants (dated by TCRdb to 2020 to 2023). The treatment or condition tag for this specimen amounts to: over 15 received Ad26.COV2.S at low or high dose, single or two shots; roughly five received placebo; per-sample allocation not given. Repertoires of vaccine and placebo recipients were sequenced from samples taken on day 63 after the first injection. Library construction relied on the immunoSEQ multiplex PCR assay. Not all clones reach the TCRdb copy of this immuneACCESS table, which keeps in-frame sequences only. Checked studies attribute under half of the gap to unresolved V genes and leave the rest unexplained. In this sample the table shows around 420,000 clones, roughly 90% of which occur a single time. Of the sample, roughly 4% falls within the top ten clones.

The source was peripheral blood, collected in a trial of Ad26.COV2.S vaccine versus placebo. The receptors were gathered from a person aged 18-65 years who received the Ad26.COV2.S COVID-19 vaccine or a placebo.

V and J are TRBV3-1 (or the pseudogene TRBV3-2) and TRBJ2-3, with 7 bases identical to TRBD1. Looked up from germline, CDR1 is LGHDT and CDR2 is YNNKEL (reference sequence). This CDR3 spans 14 amino acids. Trimming at V came to 6 bases and at J to 5 bases, leaving 8 bases not matched to a gene. The CDR3: CASSHRGNQDTQYF. CDR3 bases: TGTGCCAGCAGTCACAGGGGCAATCAAGATACGCAGTATTTT.

This clone was counted a single time. The chain combines TRBV30 with TRBJ2-5; D might be TRBD2 (7 bases). Trimming removed 0 bases from V and 4 bases from J, with 15 bases in between. The CDR3 loop spans 15 amino acids. Germline-derived CDR1 and CDR2 are GTSNPN and SVGIG (reference sequence). The chain's CDR3 is CAWSVGGGAPETQYF. The CDR3 bases are TGTGCCTGGAGTGTCGGAGGGGGGGCACCAGAGACCCAGTACTTC.

The gene calls are TRBV7-2 and TRBJ1-2; D may be TRBD1 (6 bases). Trimming cost V 2 bases and J 7 bases, with 11 bases left between them. The CDR3 contains 13 residues. Germline V gene sequence: CDR1 SGHTA, CDR2 FQGNSA. This CDR3 reads CASSLNREGGYTF. DNA of the CDR3: TGTGCCAGCAGCTTAAACAGGGAGGGTGGCTACACCTTC.

V gene TRBV6-6 combines with J gene TRBJ1-1; TRBD1 matches 10 bases. Losses at the gene ends were 5 bases for V and 2 bases for J; bases not matched to a gene: 11. Germline lookup yields CDR1 MNHNY and CDR2 SVGAGI (reference sequence). This CDR3 region has 17 residues. Here the CDR3 DNA reads TGTGCCAGCAGTCCCAGACCGGGGACAGGGGTAAACACTGAAGCTTTCTTT. This codes for CASSPRPGTGVNTEAFF.

V usage is TRBV5-1 and J usage is TRBJ2-1; D not resolved. The V gene's germline CDR1 is SGHRS and CDR2 YFSETQ. V lost 3 bases and J 0 bases, leaving 10 bases between the germline ends. CDR3 length: 15 amino acids. CDR3 amino acids: CASSSEPSSYNEQFF. The CDR3 DNA follows: TGCGCCAGCAGCTCGGAGCCAAGCTCCTACAATGAGCAGTTCTTC.

The rearrangement joins TRBV30 to TRBJ1-1; D unresolved. V lost 3 bases, J lost 10 bases, and 15 bases lay in between. Per germline, CDR1 GTSNPN and CDR2 SVGIG (reference sequence). The CDR3 runs to 12 residues. The CDR3: CAWSPLSIGAFF. The CDR3 DNA follows: TGTGCCTGGAGCCCCTTGAGTATAGGAGCTTTCTTT. The variable domain in full, completed from reference TRBV30 and TRBJ1-1, reads SQTIHQWPATLVQPVGSPLSLECTVEGTSNPNLYWYRQAAGRGLQLLFYSVGIGQISSEVPQNLSASRPQDRQFILSSKKLLLSDSGFYLCAWSPLSIGAFFGQGTRLTVV.

The V gene is TRBV9, the J gene TRBJ2-1; 9 positions match TRBD1. Germline lookup yields CDR1 SGDLS and CDR2 YYNGEE. This CDR3 spans 14 amino acids. V shed 0 bases, J shed 6 bases, and the junction held 1 base outside the gene matches. The CDR3 sequence is CASSVGDRVNEQFF. The CDR3 nucleotides are TGTGCCAGCAGCGTAGGGGACAGGGTCAATGAGCAGTTCTTC.

This chain links TRBV11-2 with TRBJ1-1; D is perhaps TRBD1 (6 bases). This CDR3 is 14 amino acids long. V lost 2 bases and J lost 8, with 15 bases in between. The germline gives CDR1 SGHAT, CDR2 FQNNGV. CDR3 region: CASSLKPRGFEAFF. CDR3 nucleotides: TGTGCCAGCAGCTTAAAACCCAGGGGTTTCGAAGCTTTCTTT.

The chain couples TRBV10-1 to TRBJ1-1; D ambiguous. Germline CDR1 reads WNHNN; CDR2 reads SYGVQD (reference sequence). Between the trimmed V and J ends, which lost 3 bases and 10 bases, there was a span of 15 bases. This CDR3 is 13 amino acids long. This chain's CDR3 is CASSETRLTGAFF. Written as DNA, the CDR3 is TGCGCCAGCAGTGAAACCCGCCTGACGGGAGCTTTCTTT.

The DNA for the CDR3 is TGTGCCAGCAGCGAGACCTACGAGCAGTACTTC. Its translation is CASSETYEQYF. The chain joins TRBV6-5 to TRBJ2-7; D not resolved. The CDR3 sequence is 11 residues long. Between the trimmed V and J ends, which lost 6 bases and 2 bases, there was a span of 5 bases. Per germline, CDR1 MNHEY and CDR2 SVGAGI.

The chain joins TRBV6-1 to TRBJ1-5; D is undetermined. Germline CDR1 reads MNHNS; CDR2 reads SASEGT. Trimming stripped 0 bases from V and 5 bases from J, with 5 bases between. This CDR3 spans 13 amino acids. This chain's CDR3 is CASSEARYQPQHF. The CDR3 DNA sequence: TGTGCCAGCAGTGAAGCGCGTTATCAGCCCCAGCATTTT.

The chain's CDR3 is CASLQGNYGYTF. CDR3 in DNA: TGTGCCAGCCTCCAGGGGAACTATGGCTACACCTTC. The chain couples TRBV5-6 to TRBJ1-2; D perhaps matches TRBD1 (6 bases). This CDR3 contains 12 residues. The germline V gene has CDR1 SGHDT and CDR2 YYEEEE. V was pared by 7 bases and J by 2 bases, with 9 bases between.

The chain joins TRBV15 to TRBJ2-5, with 9 bases fitting TRBD1. This CDR3 is built from 14 residues. The V and J ends lost 5 bases and 4 bases, in that order; junction bases with no gene match: 5. Germline lookup yields CDR1 LNHNV and CDR2 YYDKDF (reference sequence). The CDR3 loop reads CATSERTGVETQYF. Here the CDR3 DNA reads TGTGCCACCAGCGAGCGGACAGGGGTAGAGACCCAGTACTTC.

The rearrangement joins TRBV11-2 to TRBJ2-1, with D uncertain. The CDR3 runs 15 residues. The germline gives CDR1 SGHAT, CDR2 FQNNGV. V dropped 7 bases and J dropped 8 bases, with 21 bases sitting between them. The CDR3 bases are TGTGCCAGCACCCCTGGCTCCCTCTACATACATGAGCAGTTCTTC. This translates into CASTPGSLYIHEQFF.

This chain uses TRBV6-5 with TRBJ1-5; 7 bases line up with TRBD1. CDR1 MNHEY and CDR2 SVGAGI come from the germline V gene. V trimming: 5 bases; J trimming: 3 bases; junction bases outside the gene matches: 10. The CDR3 runs to 16 residues. CDR3 bases: TGTGCCAGCAGTAACTACTACAGGGGCCCCAATCAGCCCCAGCATTTT. Encoded protein: CASSNYYRGPNQPQHF.

V gene TRBV6-5 combines with J gene TRBJ1-3, with D maybe TRBD1 (5 bases). CDR3 length equals 15 residues. The V gene lost 5 bases and the J gene lost 8 bases, with 19 bases spanning the gap. Germline V gene sequence: CDR1 MNHEY, CDR2 SVGAGI. CDR3 nucleotide sequence: TGTGCCAGCAGTATGGGACGGATTTCGACCCACACCATATATTTT. Its protein is CASSMGRISTHTIYF.

This clone is a singleton in its sample. The V call is TRBV28, the J call TRBJ2-2, with D uncertain. Per the germline V gene, CDR1 is MDHEN and CDR2 is SYDVKM. Trimming took off 2 bases at V and 3 bases at J, with 4 bases between the two ends. The CDR3 runs 13 residues. DNA for the CDR3: TGTGCCAGCAGTTTAGGCTACACCGGGGAGCTGTTTTTT. Translation gives CASSLGYTGELFF.

This sequence joins TRBV6-5 and TRBJ2-1; TRBD2 agrees at 11 bases. The CDR3 length is 14 residues. Per the germline V gene, CDR1 is MNHEY and CDR2 is SVGAGI. The V gene end was trimmed by 6 bases and the J gene end by 9 bases; junction bases not matched to a gene: 7. CDR3 sequence (DNA): TGTGCCAGCAGACTAGCGGGGGAGGCAAGTGAGCAGTTCTTC. It encodes CASRLAGEASEQFF.

The table lists this clone with a count of one. This chain uses TRBV9 with TRBJ2-1, with TRBD1 matching over 10 bases. Trimming cost V 0 bases and J 3 bases; bases outside gene matches: 9. Germline V gene lookup returns CDR1 SGDLS and CDR2 YYNGEE. The CDR3 totals 18 residues. The DNA for the CDR3 is TGTGCCAGCAGCGTAGTGTTCTCCGGGACAGGGGACTACAATGAGCAGTTCTTC. This encodes CASSVVFSGTGDYNEQFF.

This clone showed up just a few times. The genes are TRBV19 and TRBJ2-7; D may correspond to TRBD1 or TRBD2 (5 bases each). The CDR3 consists of 13 residues. CDR1 is LNHDA, CDR2 SQIVND, per germline (reference sequence). V shed 3 bases and J shed 5 bases, with 11 bases lying between them. The CDR3 protein is CASSMGRGNEQYF. The CDR3 DNA reads TGTGCCAGTAGTATGGGACGGGGAAACGAGCAGTACTTC.

The sample holds one count of this clone. The V gene is TRBV19, the J gene TRBJ1-5; D remains ambiguous. V dropped 6 bases and J dropped 2 bases, with 14 bases sitting between them. Germline V gene data show CDR1 as LNHDA and CDR2 as SQIVND (reference sequence). This CDR3 comprises 15 residues. The CDR3 nucleotides are TGTGCCAGTAGAACCCGCGGTCCCCGCAATCAGCCCCAGCATTTT. Protein sequence: CASRTRGPRNQPQHF.

This clone was seen just once. The chain links TRBV4-1 to TRBJ2-3, with D perhaps matching TRBD2 (5 bases). The CDR3 length is 14 residues. CDR1 and CDR2 from the germline V gene are MGHRA and YSYEKL. V lost 1 base and J 6 bases, leaving 11 bases between the germline ends. The CDR3 sequence is CASSQGPGGDTQYF. The CDR3 nucleotides read TGCGCCAGCAGCCAAGGTCCAGGAGGTGATACGCAGTATTTT.

The chain has TRBV13 and TRBJ2-5; TRBD1 is a possible D gene (6 bases). Germline CDR1 PRHDT, CDR2 FYEKMQ (reference sequence). Trimming took 5 bases from V and 1 from J, leaving 8 bases between them. The CDR3 consists of 13 residues. The CDR3 nucleotides are TGTGCCAGCAGCCGGGACACCCAAGAGACCCAGTACTTC. Residues: CASSRDTQETQYF.